A single sample is the source of the 2 T cell receptor beta chains below, sequenced in a study of blood T cell repertoires in COVID-19. Generated by immunoSEQ multiplex PCR, the TCRdb table keeps only in-frame clones and is missing some. The sample yields some 190,000 clones, 70% to 90% seen once. The sequencing input was peripheral blood. The receptor set was obtained from a woman aged 80 or over with acute or convalescent COVID-19.

This clone was counted once. V gene TRBV11-2 combines with J gene TRBJ2-1; maybe TRBD2 (6 bases). There are 16 residues in the CDR3. V was shortened by 2 bases and J by 6 bases, with 17 bases between the two germline ends. Per germline, CDR1 SGHAT and CDR2 FQNNGV. The CDR3 region is CASSLLARAVTNEQFF. CDR3 coding DNA: TGTGCCAGCAGCTTACTAGCGAGAGCCGTTACCAATGAGCAGTTCTTC.

The sample holds a few counts of this clone. The gene calls are TRBV18 and TRBJ2-2; 8 bases align to TRBD2. The CDR3 is made up of 15 amino acids. Trimming at V came to 4 bases and at J to 6 bases, leaving 7 bases not matched to a gene. Looked up from germline, CDR1 is KGHSH and CDR2 is LQKENI. The CDR3 spells CASSLTSAQSGELFF. CDR3 in DNA: TGTGCCAGCTCACTGACTAGCGCTCAATCCGGGGAGCTGTTTTTT. Full variable domain (remainder filled in from reference TRBV18 and TRBJ2-2): NAGVMQNPRHLVRRRGQEARLRCSPMKGHSHVYWYRQLPEEGLKFMVYLQKENIIDESGMPKERFSAEFPKEGPSILRIQQVVRGDSAAYFCASSLTSAQSGELFFGEGSRLTVL.